This TCR beta chain comes out of a study of cytomegalovirus exposure and HLA in healthy donors (TCRdb year 2017). About the investigation overall: According to an earlier analysis of 450 to 650 of the donors, about 180 million T cells yielded 120 million or so unique TCR beta sequences and 276 Gb of sequence data. The T cell repertoires of several hundred subjects were profiled by immunosequencing and related to cytomegalovirus serostatus. A later analysis re-examined previously published TCR beta repertoires from about 700 donors and added high-resolution HLA genotyping to investigate patterns of TCR occurrence. In the later analysis, no new phenotypic data were used to find candidate immune exposures; instead, reliance was placed on TCR beta sequences and their occurrence across donors. All discovery cohort repertoires had been generated on a single sequencing platform. About five DR-DQ haplotypes were handled as single units for association and clustering because linkage in the cohort was strong. Of the roughly 400 genotyped donors, approximately 80% fell in the genetic ancestry cluster associated with self-reported Caucasian donors. Donor age, sex, ethnicity and CMV serostatus were collected together with the repertoire data. The number of donors typed differed by locus, with about 629-630 for A, B, C, DRB1 and DQB1, more than 500 for DQA1, 600 to 610 for DPA1, and some 470 for DPB1. Roughly 320 gigabases of sequencing data and around 88 million unique TCR sequences made up an early release that covered approximately 620 HLA-typed donors. A separate validation cohort of some 130 different subjects was used in addition to the roughly 670-subject first cohort. In a later genetic analysis, genome-wide SNP genotypes for about 55% of the roughly 700 donors were used, and that subset was treated as a discovery cohort. Among a few hundred genotyped donors of the cohort, an average of approximately 230,000 unique TCR beta nucleotide sequences were sequenced per donor, about a sixth of them non-productive. The study combined high-throughput TCR immunosequencing, statistical association of individual TCRs with disease status, and machine learning to predict cytomegalovirus infection status. To decide whether each TCR beta V gene segment behaved as functional or pseudogenic, an earlier analysis of fewer than 750 of the donors relied on high-throughput TCR beta sequencing. The study was designed to test whether signatures of past pathogen exposure could be identified by cataloging public T cell receptors. HLA typing covered class I and class II loci at four-digit resolution.

As regards this clone: The antigen this receptor binds is unknown. One base away there is no much larger clone; base qualities are not given.

Library preparation was by the immunoSEQ multiplex PCR assay. For the multiplex PCR, a mixture combining 60 forward primers for TCR Vbeta segments and 13 reverse primers for TCR Jbeta segments was used. The CDR3 region of rearranged TCR beta genes was amplified from genomic DNA by a multiplex PCR assay. The amplified TCR beta libraries were sequenced on the Illumina HiSeq System as 87-base-pair reads. The paper's data handling went like this. A later analysis tallied roughly 78 million unique TCR beta chains across the 640 or so repertoires, and about 12 million of those chains were shared by two or more donors. A nearest-neighbor algorithm error-corrected the raw reads and collapsed the reads into unique sequences, merging closely related sequences to remove PCR and sequencing errors. CDR3 sequences were aligned to IMGT reference sequences to assign V, D and J gene segments. Each retained sequence needed at least a six-nucleotide match to both a V gene segment and a J gene segment. A rearrangement counted as productive if the CDR3 had no stop codons and remained in frame with V and J, and every other rearrangement counted as non-productive. Following IMGT convention, CDR3 was defined as the stretch from the second conserved V-encoded cysteine up to the conserved J-encoded phenylalanine. Sequences without an unambiguous match to a single V gene segment were excluded from the earlier analysis of a few hundred of the donors. In an earlier analysis of 587 of the donors, V segments were called functional above 56.7% productive rearrangements and were called segregating when the between-donor standard deviation exceeded 5%. A statistical classification framework was developed to diagnose cytomegalovirus status using the catalog of TCR beta chain sequences. A later analysis assigned V and J genes by comparing TCR nucleotide sequences with IMGT/GENE-DB human TR gene sequences. The TCRdist pipeline was used in a later analysis to assign CDR3 sequences and most-parsimonious VDJ recombination scenarios. A later analysis defined each TCR beta chain by its CDR3 amino acid sequence plus V-gene family, and excluded reads lacking a unique V-gene family. A later analysis removed 550 to 650 highly shared, low-generation-probability nucleotide sequences to deal with suspected cross-contamination and a sequencing artifact. In a later analysis, a clonal expansion index was calculated for each public chain from normalized within-repertoire ranks of inferred template counts. Generation probabilities in a later analysis came from a VDJ recombination model fitted to out-of-frame rearrangements, and those results were checked against IGoR. A later analysis scored TCR-TCR, TCR-HLA and TCR-CMV co-occurrence with hypergeometric tests, applying a repertoire-size bias correction to TCR pairs. A later analysis estimated false discovery rates by permuting HLA or CMV assignments 20 times. In a later analysis, co-occurring TCRs were grouped using DBSCAN, with TCRdist sequence similarity added in when clustering inside HLA-allele-positive subsets. Repertoires with fewer than 30,000 or more than 120,000 public chains were left out of co-occurrence clustering, as were about 5 repertoires with anomalous nucleotide sharing. This immuneACCESS table, as held by TCRdb, lists in-frame sequences with V and J called but not all clones. Of the missing ones, under half trace to an unresolved V gene in checked studies; the others have no known cause. V and J calls and clone size come straight from that table; D and trimming were deduced from the DNA. This sample comprises some 150,000 clones, under 85% of them detected only once. The ten largest clones capture about 6.7% of the sample.

The cohort comprised 666 healthy bone marrow donors. All cohort members were sampled while nominally healthy, although unrecorded immune exposures were likely present. The donor was CMV seropositive and was included in the group of 250 to 300 seropositive cohort members. A peripheral blood sample was provided by each donor, and peripheral blood mononuclear cells were used for TCR beta sequencing. The Qiagen DNeasy Blood Extraction Kit was used to extract genomic DNA from the blood cell samples. Overall study results and their limits: Correlated functional status among segregating V segments might reflect linkage disequilibrium, but an unknown experimental factor could not be ruled out. A later analysis found that most CMV-associated TCR beta chains appeared HLA-restricted, with HLA associations seemingly driven largely by CMV exposure. A further reported finding was that TCR beta sequences accurately predicted the HLA-A and HLA-B alleles for most subjects in the first cohort. In both the original and validation cohorts, the classifier was reported to diagnose cytomegalovirus status with high specificity and sensitivity. A group of highly shared sequence variants was considered likely to be a technical artifact of the sequencing pipeline. Only TCR beta chains were sequenced in this cohort, and the absence of alpha or paired-chain data limited detectable features. Seventeen rarely observed V segments, including chromosome 9 orphons, were excluded from the earlier analysis of just under 600 of the donors because counts were too low. In a later analysis, HLA-associated TCR beta chains showed more clonal expansion and lower generation probabilities than non-associated chains that were equally common. In an earlier analysis of some 500 of the donors, most TCR beta V segments appeared in productive rearrangements about 90% or about 30% of the time, broadly matching IMGT annotations. Because HLA typing was missing for some donors at each locus, association tests included only the typed subset. Across donors, most TCR sequences were observed very rarely, whereas some public TCRs were present in many individuals. It was suggested by the authors that the approach could potentially be generalized to other disease states and immunological phenotypes. Specific HLA alleles were associated with 16,951 TCR beta sequences at a false discovery rate of 0.05 in a later analysis. When HLA alleles, especially DR and DQ, strongly co-occurred, attributing TCR associations to individual alleles was difficult. An association between a missense DCLRE1C variant and V-gene and J-gene trimming of TCR beta chains was found in a later genetic analysis and replicated in an independent cohort. Immune exposure information for the cohort was limited to CMV serostatus. According to a later genetic analysis, donors in an Asian-associated ancestry cluster had fewer N-insertions in productive TCRs than the roughly 670-donor mean. In the study, around 150 TCR beta chains were listed as associated with cytomegalovirus. Because the 87-base-pair reads could not distinguish some IMGT-functional V segments, including TRBV6-2 and TRBV6-3, those segments were excluded. According to a later analysis, parvovirus B19, influenza, CMV and Epstein-Barr virus appeared linked to several top co-occurrence clusters. In a later analysis, the rate of TCR association differed among HLA loci, with DRB1 alleles having the most associated TCRs and HLA-C alleles having the fewest. Sequencing depth was assumed to be roughly uniform across donors in the presence/absence analyses, though that assumption may not hold. A few of the identified cytomegalovirus-associated TCR beta chains were confirmed in vitro to be specific for cytomegalovirus antigens.

Deletion took 5 bases off V and 0 bases off J, with a span of 7 bases between the germline ends. The CDR3 measures 13 amino acids from cysteine to phenylalanine. CDR3 DNA only is kept here, 39 bases in frame from base 1. CDR1 and CDR2 (SNHLY, FYNNEI) derive from the germline V gene. The specimen was PBMCs. This clonotype originated in a woman aged 40 to 55 in good health and CMV-seropositive. Here the chain combines TRBV2 and TRBJ1-1; the D gene is not confidently resolved. DNA sequence: TGTGCCAGCAGTACAGTGGTGAACACTGAAGCTTTCTTT. Its product reads: CASSTVVNTEAFF.